A selection of T cell receptor beta chains follows, all from one sample in a study of T cells in Graves' hyperthyroidism and ophthalmopathy. TCRdb re-analysed the multiplex PCR reads in MiXCR, keeping a single row per CDR3 protein. Of about 610,000 distinct CDR3 sequences in the sample, 35% to 55% are singletons; the top ten hold roughly 7.7%. Sequences were obtained from peripheral blood or thyroid tissue (not recorded which). Every receptor here comes from a woman aged 18-29 years with Graves' hyperthyroidism. Both conserved end residues are part of each CDR3. A D gene is named only where the DNA matches it firmly. Some rows have no size entry. The others give once, few or many, or a class for an expanded clone.

size: .
J: TRBJ2-7
D: .
V: TRBV24-1
CDR3: CARGGVSSYEQYF
DNA: TGTGCTAGAGGAGGGGTGAGCTCCTACGAGCAGTACTTC

size: .
J: TRBJ2-2
D: TRBD1
V: TRBV3-1
CDR3: CASSLYTGGTGELFF
DNA: TGTGCCAGCAGCCTATATACAGGGGGCACCGGGGAGCTGTTTTTT

size: .
J: TRBJ1-1
D: .
V: TRBV10-1
CDR3: CASSERGYKAFF
DNA: TGCGCCAGCAGTGAGCGGGGGTATAAAGCTTTCTTT

size: .
J: TRBJ2-7
D: TRBD1
V: TRBV15
CDR3: CATSGSLTGSEQYF
DNA: TGTGCCACCAGCGGGAGTTTGACAGGGTCCGAGCAGTACTTC

size: many
J: TRBJ1-5
D: .
V: TRBV7-2
CDR3: CASSDALRHQPQHF
DNA: TGTGCCAGCAGCGATGCCCTACGACATCAGCCCCAGCATTTT

size: medium-sized
J: TRBJ1-5
D: TRBD1
V: TRBV15
CDR3: CATSRADRQVQPQHF
DNA: TGTGCCACCAGCAGAGCGGACAGGCAGGTTCAGCCCCAGCATTTT

size: once
J: TRBJ1-1
D: TRBD1
V: TRBV7-8
CDR3: CASSQEDRAGTPEAFF
DNA: TGTGCCAGCAGCCAAGAGGACAGGGCTGGAACCCCTGAAGCTTTCTTT

size: many
J: TRBJ2-5
D: TRBD2
V: TRBV11-2
CDR3: CASSSRLAGKETQYF
DNA: TGTGCCAGCAGCTCCAGACTAGCGGGAAAGGAGACCCAGTACTTC

size: .
J: TRBJ1-4
D: .
V: TRBV5-1
CDR3: CASSLNNGKLFF
DNA: TGCGCCAGCAGCTTGAACAACGGAAAACTGTTTTTT

size: many
J: TRBJ2-7
D: .
V: TRBV20-1
CDR3: CSAPRPGPRFPYEQYF
DNA: TGCAGTGCACCCAGACCGGGGCCCAGGTTCCCTTACGAGCAGTACTTC

size: few
J: TRBJ2-7
D: TRBD2
V: TRBV10-1
CDR3: CASSGPPLRERSYEQYF
DNA: TGCGCCAGCAGTGGGCCCCCTTTGCGGGAGAGGTCCTACGAGCAGTACTTC

size: many
J: TRBJ1-2
D: .
V: TRBV27
CDR3: CASTSATEYGYTF
DNA: TGTGCCAGCACATCGGCTACGGAATATGGCTACACCTTC

size: many
J: TRBJ1-2
D: TRBD1
V: TRBV10-3
CDR3: CAISDQWGTGGEGYTF
DNA: TGTGCCATCAGTGACCAGTGGGGTACAGGGGGAGAAGGCTACACCTTC

size: few
J: TRBJ1-3
D: .
V: TRBV11-1
CDR3: CASSFRGIGSGNTIYF
DNA: TGTGCCAGCAGCTTTCGGGGAATTGGCTCTGGAAACACCATATATTTT

size: .
J: TRBJ2-7
D: .
V: TRBV5-1
CDR3: CASSPAVGGASYEQYF
DNA: TGCGCCAGCAGCCCCGCGGTGGGGGGGGCCTCCTACGAGCAGTACTTC

size: .
J: TRBJ2-7
D: .
V: TRBV20-1
CDR3: CSATTQGEPYEQYF
DNA: TGCAGTGCCACGACGCAGGGCGAACCCTACGAGCAGTACTTC

size: .
J: TRBJ2-7
D: .
V: TRBV7-6
CDR3: CASSREFEQYF
DNA: TGTGCCAGCAGCAGGGAATTCGAGCAGTACTTC

size: many
J: TRBJ1-2
D: TRBD1
V: TRBV7-6
CDR3: CASSNEQGENYGYTF
DNA: TGTGCCAGCAGCAACGAACAGGGGGAAAACTATGGCTACACCTTC

size: many
J: TRBJ1-2
D: TRBD1
V: TRBV7-8
CDR3: CASSVRDRGYGYTF
DNA: TGTGCCAGCAGCGTACGGGACAGGGGCTATGGCTACACCTTC

size: .
J: TRBJ2-6
D: TRBD2
V: TRBV20-1
CDR3: CSTEGRGTEGANVLTF
DNA: TGCAGTACCGAGGGGAGGGGTACGGAGGGGGCCAACGTCCTGACTTTC

size: .
J: TRBJ1-3
D: .
V: TRBV18
CDR3: CASSPAGSSGNTIYF
DNA: TGTGCCAGCTCACCCGCAGGAAGCTCTGGAAACACCATATATTTT

size: few
J: TRBJ1-1
D: .
V: TRBV7-3
CDR3: CASSLEGRLNTGAFF
DNA: TGTGCCAGCAGCTTGGAGGGCAGGCTGAACACTGGAGCTTTCTTT

size: .
J: TRBJ2-5
D: .
V: TRBV7-6
CDR3: CASSAPIQPQKTDYNEQYF
DNA: TGTGCCAGCAGCGCACCGATCCAACCTCAAAAGACTGACTACAATGAGCAGTACTTC

size: many
J: TRBJ1-2
D: TRBD1
V: TRBV7-3
CDR3: CASSLGGQGSDGYTF
DNA: TGTGCCAGCAGCTTAGGGGGACAGGGATCGGATGGCTACACCTTC

size: .
J: TRBJ1-1
D: TRBD1
V: TRBV29-1
CDR3: CSVRQGDRANTEAFF
DNA: TGCAGCGTCCGACAGGGGGACCGAGCCAACACTGAAGCTTTCTTT

size: .
J: TRBJ2-3
D: TRBD2
V: TRBV10-3
CDR3: CAISGVLAVVTDTQYF
DNA: TGTGCCATCAGCGGGGTTCTAGCGGTGGTGACAGATACGCAGTATTTT

size: .
J: TRBJ2-2
D: .
V: TRBV15
CDR3: CATRPGFAGELFF
DNA: TGTGCCACCAGACCCGGCTTCGCAGGGGAGCTGTTTTTT

size: .
J: TRBJ1-3
D: .
V: TRBV4-1
CDR3: CASSQSSGRGNTIYF
DNA: TGCGCCAGCAGCCAATCCAGCGGCCGGGGGAACACCATATATTTT

size: .
J: TRBJ2-3
D: .
V: TRBV9
CDR3: CASSSLAPDTQYF
DNA: TGTGCCAGCAGCTCACTAGCCCCCGATACGCAGTATTTT

size: many
J: TRBJ1-5
D: .
V: TRBV19
CDR3: CASSRVGQPQHF
DNA: TGTGCCAGTAGTAGGGTGGGACAGCCCCAGCATTTT

size: many
J: TRBJ1-5
D: .
V: TRBV7-6
CDR3: CASSRGDEHF
DNA: TGTGCCAGCAGCAGGGGGGACGAGCATTTT

size: few
J: TRBJ1-1
D: .
V: TRBV12-3/TRBV12-4
CDR3: CASSSGTNMNTEAFF
DNA: TGTGCCAGCAGTTCCGGGACAAATATGAACACTGAAGCTTTCTTT

size: .
J: TRBJ2-1
D: TRBD2
V: TRBV7-9
CDR3: CASRLGGSNEQFF
DNA: TGTGCCAGCAGGCTGGGCGGGAGCAATGAGCAGTTCTTC

size: many
J: TRBJ2-6
D: TRBD2
V: TRBV19
CDR3: CASRTSGRMSGANVLTF
DNA: TGTGCCAGTAGGACTAGCGGGAGGATGTCTGGGGCCAACGTCCTGACTTTC

size: once
J: TRBJ1-3
D: .
V: TRBV7-9
CDR3: CASSPGRGETIYF
DNA: TGTGCCAGCTCACCGGGCAGAGGAGAGACCATATATTTT

size: few
J: TRBJ1-6
D: .
V: TRBV12-3/TRBV12-4
CDR3: CASSPGSLYNPPLHF
DNA: TGTGCCAGCAGCCCCGGGAGCCTCTATAATCCACCCCTCCACTTT